This TCR beta chain was identified during a study of cytotoxic CD8 clonotypes in ibrutinib-treated CLL. At the level of the study: Following a median approximately eleven months of treatment, with a range of 6 to 36, response samples were taken. Average yields of around 260,000 productive templates and 94,082 productive rearrangements characterized the samples.

The method was immunoSEQ multiplex PCR; TCRdb's version includes in-frame clones alone and lacks a portion of them. The table lists about 180,000 clones, under 85% of them singletons, with 4.6% in the top ten. Per the germline V gene, CDR1 is SEHNR and CDR2 is FQNEAQ (reference sequence). The V gene lost 5 bases and the J gene lost 1 base, with 15 bases spanning the gap. The CDR3 is 16 residues long. The chain has TRBV7-9 and TRBJ2-4; D may be TRBD1 (6 bases). The sequences come from PBMCs, collected after 24 months of ibrutinib treatment. The TCR sequence derives from a human donor with chronic lymphocytic leukemia. CDR3 region: CASSVGAQGAKNIQYF. CDR3 in DNA: TGTGCCAGCAGCGTAGGAGCCCAGGGGGCCAAAAACATTCAGTACTTC.